These T cell receptor beta chains were read from a single sample in a study of regulatory T cells in long-lasting Graves disease. TCRdb reprocessed the multiplex PCR reads with MiXCR, giving one entry per CDR3 protein. Of hundreds of thousands of distinct CDR3 sequences in the sample, approximately 16% were seen once. The sample was also reused in another study, on T cells in Graves' hyperthyroidism and ophthalmopathy.

Material: peripheral blood mononuclear cells (PBMCs), obtained at new diagnosis, from a patient treated with antithyroid drugs. These receptors were collected from a man between 35 and 55 years old with Graves disease. CDR3s include the opening cysteine and the closing phenylalanine or tryptophan.

v_gene	len	CDR3aa
TRBV2	14	CASRMNLGTDTQYF
TRBV2	17	CASSSWTGGVTNEKLFF
TRBV7-2	14	CASSLEADGHEQYF
TRBV6-1	13	CASSRVARGEQYF
TRBV19	16	CASSILAIQHPDTQYF
TRBV6-2/TRBV6-3	15	CASSWPSAFPDTQYF
TRBV13	14	CASSPRDWGTEAFF
TRBV11-2	14	CASSLTGGGETQYF
TRBV28	16	CASSWLLRGTGNTIYF
TRBV2	15	CASSGTRNRADTQYF
TRBV4-1	14	CASSLVVRGMPLHF
TRBV18	16	CASSPPGLGSGNTIYF
TRBV29-1	11	CSVAAISEAFF
TRBV11-2	16	CASSITGAGGDETQYF
TRBV2	14	CASRGQSGSQPQHF
TRBV28	13	CASSSVSNEKLFF
TRBV2	17	CAILFLTGLSPTYEQYF
TRBV9	17	CASSKGLSDSLGNTIYF
TRBV24-1	16	CASDLREGDGRETQYF
TRBV25-1	11	CASRAGYGYTF
TRBV4-3	16	CASSWGDGSGANVLTF
TRBV27	13	CASRSDRGYEQYF
TRBV7-9	15	CASSLGGGTSVEQYF
TRBV24-1	15	CAARPGLGLAGELFF
TRBV11-3	14	CASSQTLASDTQYF
TRBV6-2/TRBV6-3	14	CASSYSPRGQPQHF
TRBV10-3	12	CAIRSEAGEQYF
TRBV24-1	17	CATSDRTAPGRTDTQYF
TRBV7-2	12	CASSMTSYEQFF
TRBV4-1	18	CASSHPPRGPEGGDTQYF
TRBV5-1	14	CASSRAANTGELFF
TRBV6-4	13	CASGTGGSNEQFF
TRBV4-3	17	CASSQAVRGGDSDTQYF
TRBV6-1	17	CASRWGRGLYSYNEQFF
TRBV20-1	11	CSARTVTEAFF
TRBV24-1	15	CATSDWTGYTDTQYF
TRBV5-1	15	CASSLDRATQETQYF
TRBV28	11	CALTGGGGYTF
TRBV2	13	CASSQTGDTEAFF
TRBV12-3/TRBV12-4	11	CASSSNGPYTF
TRBV6-1	14	CASIRGQTSYEQYF
TRBV5-5	16	CASSLMTGGYDQPQHF
TRBV5-1	13	CAIYTTTNEKLFF
TRBV6-5	14	CASSWDQPSYEQYF
TRBV6-1	15	CASSERRNENWPQHF
TRBV15	17	CATSRAFSGSGANVLTF
TRBV29-1	13	CSVSRQLRAEAFF
TRBV6-1	19	CASYPRGRVAVVRVAEAFF